The 2 T cell receptor beta chains presented below share a single source sample, sequenced in a study of T cells in Graves' hyperthyroidism and ophthalmopathy. The CDR3 regions of TCR beta were amplified from RNA transcripts. Primed by the HTBI set, a first-round RT-PCR was run on the TCR CDR3. TCRdb redid the calling of the multiplex PCR reads with MiXCR, one entry per CDR3 protein. The sample holds about 290,000 distinct CDR3 sequences, roughly 15% seen once. The sample consisted of blood. These receptors were collected from a woman in her thirties or forties with Graves' hyperthyroidism.

The chain joins TRBV9 to TRBJ2-5; D is undetermined. This CDR3 spans 14 amino acids. V gave up 3 bases and J gave up 7 bases, with 16 bases separating them. Germline V gene sequence: CDR1 SGDLS, CDR2 YYNGEE. CDR3 DNA sequence: TGTGCCAGCAGCGACCGTTTTTCAAGTGGGACCCAGTACTTC. Its protein product is CASSDRFSSGTQYF.

The V call is TRBV9, the J call TRBJ2-3; 7 nucleotides match TRBD2. The CDR3 runs 16 residues. The V segment lost 3 bases and the J segment 0 bases; nucleotides outside the gene matches: 7. CDR1 and CDR2 (germline): SGDLS, YYNGEE. The CDR3 loop reads CASSAAAAGSTDTQYF. CDR3 DNA: TGTGCCAGCAGCGCCGCAGCAGCGGGAAGCACAGATACGCAGTATTTT.